The 6 T cell receptor beta chains in this list originate from one sample, sequenced in a study of PD-L1 blockade in urothelial cancer. TCRdb keeps only in-frame clones here, not all; method: immunoSEQ multiplex PCR. The sample includes 40,000 or so clones, roughly 80% of them seen just once. The sequencing used PBMCs, collected around atezolizumab (anti-PD-L1) treatment. The origin of the receptors is a man aged 65-85 years with urothelial cancer.

This clone was detected once. The chain is built from TRBV19 and TRBJ1-2; 10 nucleotides align to TRBD1. Germline CDR1 reads LNHDA; CDR2 reads SQIVND (reference sequence). After removal of 5 bases from V and 8 bases from J, the junction contained 14 bases not matched to a gene. The CDR3 consists of 16 residues. CDR3 sequence: CASSPLPGTGAEGYTF. DNA of the CDR3: TGTGCCAGTAGTCCATTACCCGGGACAGGGGCGGAAGGCTACACCTTC.

A few counts support this clone. V and J are TRBV9 and TRBJ2-1; TRBD2 matches 8 bases. Per germline, CDR1 SGDLS and CDR2 YYNGEE. The CDR3 is made up of 14 amino acids. V dropped 7 bases and J dropped 6; count of bases not matched to a gene: 9. The CDR3 reads CASAFRTSSNEQFF. CDR3 sequence (DNA): TGTGCCAGCGCTTTCCGGACTAGCTCCAATGAGCAGTTCTTC.

The table lists this clone with a count of one. V gene TRBV9 combines with J gene TRBJ2-1, with D perhaps TRBD2 (5 bases). V lost 0 bases, J lost 6 bases, and 13 bases lay in between. The CDR3 consists of 15 residues. Germline V gene sequence: CDR1 SGDLS, CDR2 YYNGEE. Here the CDR3 DNA reads TGTGCCAGCAGCGTAGGTTCGAGGGTCTCCAATGAGCAGTTCTTC. This gives the protein CASSVGSRVSNEQFF.

V gene TRBV6-1 combines with J gene TRBJ2-2; TRBD1 agrees at 8 bases. Trimming cost V 4 bases and J 3 bases; bases outside gene matches: 7. Germline V gives CDR1 MNHNS, CDR2 SASEGT. The CDR3 is 16 residues long. The CDR3 loop reads CASSARGHEDTGELFF. In nucleotides, the CDR3 is TGTGCCAGCAGTGCCAGGGGGCACGAGGACACCGGGGAGCTGTTTTTT.

The genes are TRBV19 and TRBJ1-1, with D maybe TRBD1 (6 bases). V lost 3 bases to trimming and J lost 4 bases, with 12 bases between them. CDR3 length: 14 residues. Germline CDR1 is LNHDA and CDR2 is SQIVND (reference sequence). As DNA, the CDR3 is TGTGCCAGTAGTATCCGGCAGGGGAGCACTGAAGCTTTCTTT. Its protein is CASSIRQGSTEAFF.

The gene calls are TRBV4-2 and TRBJ2-7; 10 bases fit TRBD2. V trimming: 0 bases; J trimming: 0 bases; junction bases outside the gene matches: 5. This CDR3 is built from 17 residues. CDR1 is LGHNA and CDR2 is YNFKEQ in the germline V gene. DNA for the CDR3: TGTGCCAGCAGCCAAGATGTCGCTAGCGGGAGCTCCTACGAGCAGTACTTC. This encodes CASSQDVASGSSYEQYF.